The TCR beta chain under discussion was sequenced for a study of blood T cell repertoires in COVID-19. Across the whole study: Both acute and convalescent COVID-19 samples were obtained from the United States, Italy and Spain.

The CDR3 has 14 amino acids. Germline V gene data show CDR1 as MGHRA and CDR2 as YSYEKL. V was shortened by 0 bases and J by 8 bases, with 13 bases between the two germline ends. This clone was observed a handful of times. Clones were sequenced by immunoSEQ multiplex PCR, and TCRdb holds only the in-frame ones, with some missing. This table has about 110,000 clones, 84% appearing once. Sequenced: peripheral blood. The receptor was isolated from a woman aged 45-60 years with acute or convalescent COVID-19. This chain joins TRBV4-1 and TRBJ1-2; a weak D match, TRBD1 (6 bases). The CDR3 loop reads CASSQDRQVRGYTF. The CDR3 nucleotides are TGCGCCAGCAGCCAAGATCGACAGGTTCGAGGCTACACCTTC.